These T cell receptor beta chains were read from a single sample in a study of blood T cell repertoires in COVID-19. Measured with immunoSEQ multiplex PCR; TCRdb has only the in-frame clones, and not every one. The data contain some 510,000 clones, 88% of them seen just once; the ten biggest clones take up approximately 1.8%. The sample comprised PBMCs or T cells enriched from blood (not recorded which). Receptors originate from a woman in her thirties or forties who had recovered from COVID-19. CDR3s include the opening cysteine and the closing phenylalanine or tryptophan. D genes are given only for firm matches. Clone size is not always given. Where it is, it says once, few, many or a class for expanded clones.

TRBJ2-5	TRBV21-1	NA	NA	TGTGCCAGCAGCAAAGCGCTAACAGGGGTAGAGACCCAGTACTTC	CASSKALTGVETQYF
TRBJ1-5	TRBV20-1	NA	NA	TGCAGTGCTAGTTTCGGGGACTATCAGCCCCAGCATTTT	CSASFGDYQPQHF
TRBJ2-5	TRBV15	NA	TRBD1	TGTGCCACCAGCAGTCTAGACAGGGTTGGAGAGACCCAGTACTTC	CATSSLDRVGETQYF
TRBJ1-5	TRBV30	NA	NA	TGTGCCTGGAGCCCTTATAGCAATCAGCCCCAGCATTTT	CAWSPYSNQPQHF
TRBJ2-1	TRBV10-1	NA	NA	TGCGCCAGCAGTGATAGGAGTGAGCAGTTCTTC	CASSDRSEQFF
TRBJ2-2	TRBV9	NA	TRBD2	TGTGCCAGCAGCGTAGCCGGGACTAGCGGGAGAACCGGGGAGCTGTTTTTT	CASSVAGTSGRTGELFF
TRBJ1-1	TRBV11-3	NA	TRBD1	TGTGCCAGCAGCCGGACCTCAACTGACACAGGGGGAGCTTTCTTT	CASSRTSTDTGGAFF
TRBJ1-1	TRBV19	NA	NA	TGTGCCAGTAGTATAGATCCGGGAAGGAATGCTTTCTTT	CASSIDPGRNAFF
TRBJ2-1	TRBV18	NA	NA	TGTGCCAGCTCACCTCCCGGCTCCTACAATGAGCAGTTCTTC	CASSPPGSYNEQFF
TRBJ1-5	TRBV27	NA	TRBD1	TGTGCCAGCAGAGGGGGCGCTTCCCAGCATTTT	CASRGGASQHF
TRBJ2-1	TRBV19	NA	NA	TGTGCCAGTAGTATACGCGACGGGGGTATCAATGAGCAGTTCTTC	CASSIRDGGINEQFF
TRBJ1-2	TRBV4-1	NA	NA	TGCGCCAGCAGCCAAGATGAGGGCACCTCCCCGCTCTATGGCTACACCTTC	CASSQDEGTSPLYGYTF
TRBJ2-2	TRBV6-5	NA	NA	TGTGCCAGCGCCGGGCAGGGAGGCACCGGGGAGCTGTTTTTT	CASAGQGGTGELFF
TRBJ2-5	TRBV12-3/TRBV12-4	NA	NA	TGTGCCAGCAGTTCCTATGAGACCCAGTACTTC	CASSSYETQYF
TRBJ1-1	TRBV29-1	NA	NA	TGCAGCGTCACCGGGACACCGAACACTGAAGCTTTCTTT	CSVTGTPNTEAFF
TRBJ2-6	TRBV7-8	NA	NA	TGTGCCAGCAGCTTAGTAACGGGGAGAAGCTCTGGGGCCAACGTCCTGACTTTC	CASSLVTGRSSGANVLTF
TRBJ1-2	TRBV5-1	NA	NA	TGCGCCAGCAGCTCCGAGCCCTCGGGGTCCTATGGCTACACCTTC	CASSSEPSGSYGYTF
TRBJ1-3	TRBV6-5	NA	NA	TGTGCCAGCAGTACCAGGCATGGAGGAAACACCATATATTTT	CASSTRHGGNTIYF
TRBJ2-7	TRBV9	few	NA	TGTGCCAGCAGCGTAGGTTCGGGATCCGGCTCCTACGAGCAGTACTTC	CASSVGSGSGSYEQYF
TRBJ2-1	TRBV10-3	NA	NA	TGTGCCATCAGTGACCCCCGGTACAATGAGCAGTTCTTC	CAISDPRYNEQFF
TRBJ1-5	TRBV5-8	NA	NA	TGTGCCAGCAGCTTAGCGCCGGGACAGCCCCAGCATTTT	CASSLAPGQPQHF
TRBJ1-2	TRBV28	NA	TRBD1	TGTGCCAGCAGTTTTGACAGGGGGCTGGGCTACACCTTC	CASSFDRGLGYTF
TRBJ2-7	TRBV3-1/TRBV3-2	NA	NA	TGTGCCAGCAGCAACGCAGAGGTTTCCTACGAGCAGTACTTC	CASSNAEVSYEQYF
TRBJ1-3	TRBV25-1	NA	NA	TGTGCCAGCCGGTCTGGAAACACCATATATTTT	CASRSGNTIYF
TRBJ1-5	TRBV20-1	once	NA	TGCAGTGCTAGTTTGGGGAGAGGCAATCAGCCCCAGCATTTT	CSASLGRGNQPQHF
TRBJ2-1	TRBV7-8	NA	NA	TGTGCCAGCAGCTCCACCCCATTCGAGGATGAGCAGTTCTTC	CASSSTPFEDEQFF
TRBJ1-2	TRBV6-5	NA	NA	TGTGCCAGCAGTTATGATTGGGGGGTTAACTATGGCTACACCTTC	CASSYDWGVNYGYTF
TRBJ1-6	TRBV6-6	NA	NA	TGTGCCAGCCTTAGGGGTGATTCCTATAATTCACCCCTCCACTTT	CASLRGDSYNSPLHF
TRBJ2-1	TRBV6-5	once	TRBD2	TGTGCCAGCAGCCCCATTAGCGGGAGGATGAATGAGCAGTTCTTC	CASSPISGRMNEQFF
TRBJ2-5	TRBV30	NA	TRBD2	TGTGCCTGGGTTAGCGGGAACAAAGAGACCCAGTACTTC	CAWVSGNKETQYF
TRBJ1-6	TRBV3-1/TRBV3-2	NA	NA	TGTGCCAGCAGCCAACTGGAGGCCCTCCACTTT	CASSQLEALHF
TRBJ2-1	TRBV11-2	once	NA	TGTGCCAGCAGCCCCCTCCGGCAAGGTGGATCGGGCTCCTACAATGAGCAGTTCTTC	CASSPLRQGGSGSYNEQFF
TRBJ2-4	TRBV7-9	NA	NA	TGTGCCAGCAGCTTCGGCGAACTAATAGCCAAAAACATTCAGTACTTC	CASSFGELIAKNIQYF
TRBJ2-1	TRBV5-1	NA	TRBD2	TGCGCCAGCAGACGGACTAGCGACTACAATGAGCAGTTCTTC	CASRRTSDYNEQFF
TRBJ1-3	TRBV6-5	few	NA	TGTGCCAGCAGCCTCCAGGGTGGAGGAAACACCATATATTTT	CASSLQGGGNTIYF
TRBJ1-6	TRBV6-5	once	TRBD1	TGTGCCAGCAGGGGACAGGGCATCTCTTCACCCCTCCACTTT	CASRGQGISSPLHF
TRBJ1-6	TRBV6-5	NA	NA	TGTGCCAGCAGCTATAGGACAGAAGATTCACCCCTCCACTTT	CASSYRTEDSPLHF
TRBJ2-3	TRBV24-1	NA	NA	TGTGCCACCGGAGGCGCCAAGGCGGGGCCAGATACGCAGTATTTT	CATGGAKAGPDTQYF
TRBJ2-1	TRBV7-9	once	NA	TGTGCCGCAGACAGGACCTACAATGAGCAGTTCTTC	CAADRTYNEQFF
TRBJ1-5	TRBV30	once	TRBD1	TGTGCCTGGAGTGTACGGGGACAGTTCTCGCCCCAGCATTTT	CAWSVRGQFSPQHF
TRBJ2-1	TRBV5-4	NA	NA	TGTGCCAGCAGTTCGGAGTCGCAACGGCCGTTCTTC	CASSSESQRPFF
TRBJ1-4	TRBV27	NA	NA	TGTGCCAGCAGTTTCCAAGGGGTGCGGGAAAAACTGTTTTTT	CASSFQGVREKLFF
TRBJ1-5	TRBV12-3/TRBV12-4	NA	NA	TGTGCCAGCACTAAGGACAGACTCCAGCATTTT	CASTKDRLQHF
TRBJ1-4	TRBV5-4	NA	TRBD1	TGTGCCAGCAGCTTCCGGACAGGGGAGGAACTGTTTTTT	CASSFRTGEELFF
TRBJ1-1	TRBV29-1	NA	NA	TGCAGCGTACGCAGCAGGGTGAACACTGAAGCTTTCTTT	CSVRSRVNTEAFF
TRBJ1-3	TRBV30	NA	TRBD1	TGTGCCTGCGCGACAGGGTCTCGGGGAAACACCATATATTTT	CACATGSRGNTIYF
TRBJ1-2	TRBV28	once	NA	TGTGCCAGCATCATTCACCCTGGGGGGGACTCTGGCTACACCTTC	CASIIHPGGDSGYTF
TRBJ1-5	TRBV2	NA	NA	TGTGCCAGCAGTGGCGGCCTCAATCAGCCCCAGCATTTT	CASSGGLNQPQHF
TRBJ1-2	TRBV2	NA	NA	TGTGCCAGCAGTCAATCGACAGGATCCTATGGCTACACCTTC	CASSQSTGSYGYTF
TRBJ2-3	TRBV10-3	NA	NA	TGTGCCATCAGTGAGTCGATCCGGCTAGGAATTGTCACAGATACGCAGTATTTT	CAISESIRLGIVTDTQYF
TRBJ1-4	TRBV30	NA	NA	TGTGCCTGGATCAGGGATGAAAAACTGTTTTTT	CAWIRDEKLFF
TRBJ2-1	TRBV10-3	NA	TRBD1	TGTGCCATCAGTGGCGGGACAGGGTCTTACAATGAGCAGTTCTTC	CAISGGTGSYNEQFF
TRBJ2-7	TRBV29-1	once	TRBD1	TGCAGCGTTGACTTGCCGGGACAGGGACCCTACGAGCAGTACTTC	CSVDLPGQGPYEQYF